This record looks at one TCR beta chain sequence and its context. The data derive from a study of blood T cell repertoires in COVID-19. Study-wide background: Samples came from the United States, Italy and Spain, spanning acute and convalescent COVID-19. T cells, B-cell-depleted T cells, or PBMCs provided the cDNA or gDNA that served as material.

Germline loops: CDR1 GTSNPN, CDR2 SVGIG (reference sequence). This CDR3 contains 15 residues. V shed 5 bases and J 6 bases; nucleotides not matched to a gene: 10. Original data processing: Scientists estimated how many nucleated cells there were by amplifying reference gene primers. Sequencing was performed with immunoSEQ multiplex PCR; in TCRdb, only in-frame clones are kept and a portion is missing. For V, J and clone size, that table is used; D and trimming come from the DNA. Among roughly 250,000 clones listed, around 88% were seen once. The sequenced material came from peripheral blood. The chain joins TRBV30 to TRBJ1-5; the match to TRBD1 covers 10 bases. The receptor was derived from a man in his thirties or forties with acute or convalescent COVID-19. The CDR3 DNA reads TGTGCCTGGGGTCCCCGGGACAGGGGACCTCAGCCCCAGCATTTT. This sequence encodes CAWGPRDRGPQPQHF. The full variable domain, in which reference TRBV30 and TRBJ1-5 provide the parts outside the CDR3, is SQTIHQWPATLVQPVGSPLSLECTVEGTSNPNLYWYRQAAGRGLQLLFYSVGIGQISSEVPQNLSASRPQDRQFILSSKKLLLSDSGFYLCAWGPRDRGPQPQHFGDGTRLSIL.